One sample yielded the 15 T cell receptor beta chains listed below, sequenced in a study of graft-versus-host responses after intestinal transplantation. The antigens of these receptors remain unknown. TCRdb's table, derived via immunoSEQ multiplex PCR, lists solely in-frame clones and lacks some. The data contain under 100,000 clones, roughly 80% of them singletons. Sequences were derived from unstimulated CD4+ T cells sorted from spleen or lymph node cells, sampled before intestinal transplant. The receptors originated from a human donor who received an intestinal transplant.

As regards this clone: Because the CDR3 is missing its conserved closing phenylalanine or tryptophan, this is likely a read error. This chain connects TRBV9 to TRBJ1-1, with D possibly being TRBD1 (6 bases). This CDR3 comprises 14 residues. Trimming took off 0 bases at V and 8 bases at J, with 14 bases between the two ends. The germline V gene encodes CDR1 SGDLS and CDR2 YYNGEE. The CDR3 loop is CASSVGTVPREAFL. The CDR3 DNA sequence: TGTGCCAGCAGCGTAGGGACAGTTCCAAGGGAAGCTTTCCTT.

This clone was seen only a few times. The chain couples TRBV5-6 to TRBJ1-1; no firm D call. The CDR3 loop spans 15 amino acids. The V end lost 4 bases, the J end lost 5 bases, and 18 bases lay between the germline ends. CDR1 and CDR2 from the germline V gene are SGHDT and YYEEEE. The CDR3 protein is CASSPDGRSGTEAFF. The CDR3 coding sequence is TGTGCCAGCAGCCCGGACGGGAGGAGTGGGACTGAAGCTTTCTTT.

Here the CDR3 reads CASRRAAGELFF. The DNA for the CDR3 is TGTGCCAGCAGGAGGGCGGCCGGGGAGCTGTTTTTT. The chain employs TRBV9 and TRBJ2-2; the D gene is possibly TRBD2 (5 bases). This CDR3 has 12 amino acids. V lost 5 bases to trimming and J lost 6 bases, with 8 bases between them. Germline V gives CDR1 SGDLS, CDR2 YYNGEE.

The genes are TRBV18 and TRBJ2-5, with D possibly matching TRBD2 (6 bases). The V end was cut by 1 base, the J end by 2 bases, with 20 bases between. Germline V gene sequence: CDR1 KGHSH, CDR2 LQKENI. CDR3 length: 18 amino acids. The CDR3 coding sequence is TGTGCCAGCTCACCACTAATGTCGGGACTGCAATTTCAAGAGACCCAGTACTTC. Amino acid sequence: CASSPLMSGLQFQETQYF.

The chain links TRBV6-1 to TRBJ2-3, with D possibly matching TRBD2 (5 bases). Germline values: CDR1 MNHNS, CDR2 SASEGT. The V and J ends lost 4 bases and 1 base respectively, with 15 bases between them. The CDR3 is 16 residues long. CDR3 amino acids: CASSAGLFRGTDTQYF. The DNA for the CDR3 is TGTGCCAGCAGTGCCGGACTTTTCCGAGGCACAGATACGCAGTATTTT.

The chain uses TRBV7-2 and TRBJ2-2; D is undetermined. Germline CDR1 and CDR2: SGHTA and FQGNSA. CDR3 length equals 13 residues. Between the trimmed V and J ends, which lost 5 bases and 8 bases, there was a span of 12 bases. The DNA for the CDR3 is TGTGCCAGCAGCCCTATTACTCTTGGGGAGCTGTTTTTT. This encodes CASSPITLGELFF.

The chain links TRBV14 to TRBJ2-1, with 8 bases identical to TRBD2. The V segment lost 1 base and the J segment 11 bases; nucleotides outside the gene matches: 4. CDR1 SGHDN and CDR2 FVKESK come from the germline V gene. This CDR3 comprises 13 residues. This chain's CDR3 is CASSQGGLVKQFF. CDR3 bases: TGTGCCAGCAGCCAAGGGGGACTAGTTAAGCAGTTCTTC.

The V and J genes are TRBV5-1 and TRBJ2-2; D is undetermined. This CDR3 is 17 amino acids long. The V gene lost 1 base and the J gene lost 4 bases, with 17 bases spanning the gap. Germline CDR1 reads SGHRS; CDR2 reads YFSETQ. CDR3 sequence: CASSLWIVATATGELFF. Written as DNA, the CDR3 is TGCGCCAGCAGCTTGTGGATCGTAGCCACGGCCACCGGGGAGCTGTTTTTT.

This clone has only one observation. The rearrangement joins TRBV5-1 to TRBJ2-5; D possibly corresponds to TRBD1 (5 bases). Germline CDR1 SGHRS, CDR2 YFSETQ. This CDR3 contains 13 residues. Trimming pared 1 base from V and 5 bases from J, leaving 9 bases between. The CDR3 DNA follows: TGCGCCAGCAGCTTGAGGTCAGGGGAGACCCAGTACTTC. It translates to CASSLRSGETQYF.

This chain uses TRBV5-1 with TRBJ2-3; D gene unclear. The germline gives CDR1 SGHRS, CDR2 YFSETQ. V dropped 1 base and J dropped 1 base, with 10 bases sitting between them. The CDR3 totals 15 residues. The CDR3 reads CASSLSPVGTDTQYF. The CDR3 DNA sequence: TGCGCCAGCAGCTTGTCGCCCGTAGGCACAGATACGCAGTATTTT.

This clone was detected only a few times. V is TRBV5-5 and J is TRBJ2-7; the D gene is possibly TRBD2 (7 bases). CDR3 size: 15 residues. V lost 3 bases and J lost 2, with 15 bases in between. Per germline, CDR1 SGHKS and CDR2 YYEKEE (reference sequence). The CDR3 DNA reads TGTGCCAGCAGCTGGGGGGGCGGTTCCGCCTACGAGCAGTACTTC. Translation gives CASSWGGGSAYEQYF.

The chain recombines TRBV7-9 with TRBJ1-2; D call uncertain. V lost 6 bases and J lost 4, with 9 bases in between. The CDR3 is made up of 12 amino acids. Germline-derived CDR1 and CDR2 are SEHNR and FQNEAQ (reference sequence). The CDR3 region is CASSDRSYGYTF. Here the CDR3 DNA reads TGTGCCAGCAGTGACCGGAGCTATGGCTACACCTTC.

The V call is TRBV7-9, the J call TRBJ2-3; TRBD2 agrees at 8 bases. Germline CDR1 and CDR2: SEHNR and FQNEAQ (reference sequence). After removal of 2 bases from V and 8 bases from J, the junction contained 9 bases not matched to a gene. The CDR3 covers 15 residues. The CDR3 region has the DNA TGTGCCAGCAGCTTATCTTGGCGGGAGGCTGGTACGCAGTATTTT. This gives the protein CASSLSWREAGTQYF.

This clone occurred once. V is TRBV10-2 and J is TRBJ2-5, with 11 positions matching TRBD2. Germline-derived CDR1 and CDR2 are WSHSY and SAAADI. V was clipped by 6 bases and J by 3 bases; unmatched bases: 3. The CDR3 has 14 amino acids. CDR3 nucleotides: TGCGCCAGCAGGAAACTAGCGGGAGAAGAGACCCAGTACTTC. Amino acid sequence: CASRKLAGEETQYF.

The rearrangement uses TRBV28 and TRBJ2-7; TRBD1 agrees at 9 bases. The ends lost 2 bases at V and 9 bases at J; junction bases unmatched: 2. Germline V gene sequence: CDR1 MDHEN, CDR2 SYDVKM. CDR3 size: 12 residues. The CDR3 coding sequence is TGTGCCAGCAGTTTAGGGACAGGGACGCAGTACTTC. Translated, it gives CASSLGTGTQYF.